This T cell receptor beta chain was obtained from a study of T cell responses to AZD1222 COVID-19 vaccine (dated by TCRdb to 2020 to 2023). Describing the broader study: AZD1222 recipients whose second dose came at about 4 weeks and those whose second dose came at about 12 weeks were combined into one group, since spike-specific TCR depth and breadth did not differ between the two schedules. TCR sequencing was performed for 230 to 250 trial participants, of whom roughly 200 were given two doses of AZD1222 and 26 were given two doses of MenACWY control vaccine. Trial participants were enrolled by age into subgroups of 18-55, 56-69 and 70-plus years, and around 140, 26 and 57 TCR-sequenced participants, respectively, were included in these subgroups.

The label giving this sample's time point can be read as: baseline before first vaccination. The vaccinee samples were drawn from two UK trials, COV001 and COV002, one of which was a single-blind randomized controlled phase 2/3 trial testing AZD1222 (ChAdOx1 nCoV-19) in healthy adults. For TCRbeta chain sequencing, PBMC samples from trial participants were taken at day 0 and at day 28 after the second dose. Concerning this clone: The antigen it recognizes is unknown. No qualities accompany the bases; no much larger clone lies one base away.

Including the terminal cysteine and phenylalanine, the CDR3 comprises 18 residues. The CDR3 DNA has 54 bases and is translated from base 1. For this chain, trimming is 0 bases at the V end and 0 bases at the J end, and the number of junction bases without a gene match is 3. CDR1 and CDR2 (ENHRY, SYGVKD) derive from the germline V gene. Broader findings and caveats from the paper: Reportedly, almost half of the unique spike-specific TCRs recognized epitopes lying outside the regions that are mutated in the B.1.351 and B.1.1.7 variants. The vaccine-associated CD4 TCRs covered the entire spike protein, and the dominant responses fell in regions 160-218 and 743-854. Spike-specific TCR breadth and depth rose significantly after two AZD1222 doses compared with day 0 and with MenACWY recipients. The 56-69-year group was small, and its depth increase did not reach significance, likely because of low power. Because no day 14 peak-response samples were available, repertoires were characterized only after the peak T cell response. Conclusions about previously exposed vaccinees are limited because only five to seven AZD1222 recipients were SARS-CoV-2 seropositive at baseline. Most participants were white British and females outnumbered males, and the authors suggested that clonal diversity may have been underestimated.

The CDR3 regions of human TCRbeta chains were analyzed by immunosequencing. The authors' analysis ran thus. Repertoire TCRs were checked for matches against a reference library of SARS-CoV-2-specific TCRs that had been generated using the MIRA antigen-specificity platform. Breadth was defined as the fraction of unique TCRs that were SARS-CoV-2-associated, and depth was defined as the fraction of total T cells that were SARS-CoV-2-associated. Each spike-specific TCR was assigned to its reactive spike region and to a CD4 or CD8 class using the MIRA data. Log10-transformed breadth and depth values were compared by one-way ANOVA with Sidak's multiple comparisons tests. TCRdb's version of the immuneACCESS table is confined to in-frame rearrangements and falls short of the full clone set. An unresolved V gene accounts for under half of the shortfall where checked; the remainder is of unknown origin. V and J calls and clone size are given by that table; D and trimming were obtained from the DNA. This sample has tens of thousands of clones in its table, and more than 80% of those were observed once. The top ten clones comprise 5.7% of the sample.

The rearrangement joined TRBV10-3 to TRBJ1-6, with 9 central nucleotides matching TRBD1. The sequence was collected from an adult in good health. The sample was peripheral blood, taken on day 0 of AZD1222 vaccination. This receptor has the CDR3 CAISESGTGFSYNSPLHF. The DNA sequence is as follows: TGTGCCATCAGTGAGTCCGGGACAGGGTTCTCCTATAATTCACCCCTCCACTTT.